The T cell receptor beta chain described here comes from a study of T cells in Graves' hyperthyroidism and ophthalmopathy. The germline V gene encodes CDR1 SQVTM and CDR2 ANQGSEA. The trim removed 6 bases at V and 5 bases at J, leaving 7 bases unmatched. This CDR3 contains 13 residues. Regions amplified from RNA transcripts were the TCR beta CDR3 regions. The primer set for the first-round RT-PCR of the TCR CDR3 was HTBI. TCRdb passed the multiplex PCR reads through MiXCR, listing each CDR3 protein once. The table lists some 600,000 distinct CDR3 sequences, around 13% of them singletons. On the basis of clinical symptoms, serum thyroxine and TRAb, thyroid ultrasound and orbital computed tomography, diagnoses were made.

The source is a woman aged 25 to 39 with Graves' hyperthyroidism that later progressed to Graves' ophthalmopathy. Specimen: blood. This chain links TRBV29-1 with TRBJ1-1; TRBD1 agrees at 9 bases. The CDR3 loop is CSVDGTGTTEAFF. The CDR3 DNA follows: TGCAGCGTGGACGGGACAGGGACGACTGAAGCTTTCTTT.